This T cell receptor (beta chain) comes out of a study of cytomegalovirus exposure and HLA in healthy donors. Study-level points and caveats: TCR beta chains associated with HLA were, in a later analysis, more clonally expanded than equally common others. V- and J-gene trimming in TCR beta was tied to a missense DCLRE1C variant by an analysis performed later.

The V and J ends lost 1 base and 7 bases, in that order; junction bases with no gene match: 6. This CDR3 region has 15 residues. From germline, CDR1 is LNHDA and CDR2 SQIVND (reference sequence). The PCR used 60 Vbeta and 13 Jbeta primers. Libraries were prepared by immunoSEQ multiplex PCR; TCRdb keeps only in-frame clonotypes and omits some of them. The sample lists roughly 190,000 clones, about 70% occurring once. As concerns this clone: Its cognate antigen is unknown.

This rearrangement joins TRBV19 to TRBJ2-1, with 8 positions matching TRBD2. This sequence was found in a woman between 25 and 40 years old in good health and CMV-seronegative. Specimen: PBMCs. CDR3: CASSIVRAGDNEQFF. The CDR3 DNA is TGTGCCAGTAGTATAGTCCGAGCGGGGGATAATGAGCAGTTCTTC.